This entry lists 13 T cell receptor beta chains sequenced from one sample in a study of T cell repertoires in cytomegalovirus infection. No antigen has been identified for these receptors. TCRdb reprocessed the reads via MiXCR and lists one record per CDR3 protein. The sample shows around 85,000 distinct CDR3 sequences, roughly half of them seen only once. Here the sequenced sample was CD8+ T cells from cultured PBMCs, taken from culture after CMV antigen stimulation. The source of these receptors is a human donor in good health (CMV status not recorded). Some clones in this sample may be carry-over from other donors' samples.

The chain links TRBV11-2 to TRBJ2-7, with D perhaps TRBD1 or TRBD2 (5 bases each). The germline V gene encodes CDR1 SGHAT and CDR2 FQNNGV. This CDR3 has 16 amino acids. V was trimmed by 4 bases and J by 0 bases, leaving 16 bases between them. DNA of the CDR3: TGTGCCAGCAGCTCCCCGGGATTAACAGGCTCCTACGAGCAGTACTTC. Its translation is CASSSPGLTGSYEQYF. Full variable domain (rest looked up from reference TRBV11-2 and TRBJ2-7): EAGVAQSPRYKIIEKRQSVAFWCNPISGHATLYWYQQILGQGPKLLIQFQNNGVVDDSQLPKDRFSAERLKGVDSTLKIQPAKLEDSAVYLCASSSPGLTGSYEQYFGPGTRLTVT.

J is TRBJ1-1 and V is TRBV19; the D gene is possibly TRBD1 (6 bases). Germline CDR1 is LNHDA and CDR2 is SQIVND (reference sequence). The V end lost 3 bases, the J end lost 7 bases, and 12 bases lay between the germline ends. The CDR3 is made up of 13 amino acids. The CDR3 sequence is CASSISSGVEAFF. The CDR3 DNA is TGTGCCAGTAGTATCAGCTCAGGGGTTGAAGCTTTCTTT.

The V and J genes are TRBV7-9 and TRBJ2-3; TRBD2 is a possible D gene (5 bases). Trimming pared 7 bases from V and 8 bases from J, leaving 25 bases between. CDR3 length equals 16 residues. Germline V gene sequence: CDR1 SEHNR, CDR2 FQNEAQ (reference sequence). CDR3 protein: CASTRGSLPTVSTQYF. As DNA, the CDR3 is TGTGCCAGCACGCGCGGGTCGCTCCCAACGGTATCTACGCAGTATTTT.

The V call is TRBV14, the J call TRBJ2-1; 9 bases map to TRBD2. Per germline, CDR1 SGHDN and CDR2 FVKESK. The length of the CDR3 is 17 residues. With 0 bases clipped from V and 4 bases from J, the junction kept 7 bases outside the gene matches. The DNA for the CDR3 is TGTGCCAGCAGCCAAGATGAGCGGGAGGTCCCTTACAATGAGCAGTTCTTC. Its translation is CASSQDEREVPYNEQFF.

There are a few counts of this clonotype. CDR3 sequence: CASSLVQGVLYTGELFF. CDR3 nucleotides: TGTGCCAGCAGCTTGGTTCAGGGAGTTTTGTACACCGGGGAGCTGTTTTTT. J is TRBJ2-2 and V is TRBV7-9; D is tentatively TRBD1 or TRBD2 (5 bases each). This CDR3 comprises 17 residues. V was cut by 3 bases and J by 3 bases, with 17 bases left in between. The germline CDR1 and CDR2 sequences are SEHNR and FQNEAQ (reference sequence). The whole variable domain, remainder taken from reference TRBV7-9 and TRBJ2-2, is DTGVSQNPRHKITKRGQNVTFRCDPISEHNRLYWYRQTLGQGPEFLTYFQNEAQLEKSRLLSDRFSAERPKGSFSTLEIQRTEQGDSAMYLCASSLVQGVLYTGELFFGEGSRLTVL.

This clonotype was picked up a small number of times. This chain uses TRBV5-5 with TRBJ1-1, with D maybe TRBD1 (6 bases). V was shortened by 4 bases and J by 1 base, with 14 bases between the two germline ends. The CDR3 contains 15 residues. CDR1 is SGHKS and CDR2 is YYEKEE in the germline V gene (reference sequence). For the CDR3, the DNA is TGTGCCAGCAGCCCCCCGGGGGCAGGGAACACTGAAGCTTTCTTT. Translating it yields CASSPPGAGNTEAFF.

V gene TRBV7-6 combines with J gene TRBJ1-2, with 8 bases matching TRBD1. The CDR3 runs 16 residues. The germline V gene has CDR1 SGHVS and CDR2 FNYEAQ. Unmatched junction bases numbered 9, after V lost 5 bases and J lost 1 base. This CDR3 reads CASSRARQGYNYGYTF. CDR3 sequence (DNA): TGTGCCAGCAGCCGCGCCCGACAGGGGTATAACTATGGCTACACCTTC.

The J gene is TRBJ1-1, the V gene TRBV7-2; perhaps TRBD1 as D (6 bases). This CDR3 contains 19 residues. Germline CDR1 SGHTA, CDR2 FQGNSA. V was pared by 1 base and J by 5 bases, with 26 bases between. CDR3 sequence reads: CASSLGGRRGGRWRTEAFF. The CDR3 DNA reads TGTGCCAGCAGCTTAGGGGGGCGGAGGGGGGGCAGGTGGAGGACTGAAGCTTTCTTT.

Written as DNA, the CDR3 is TGTGCCAGCAGCTTCCGGGACAGGGGACAAGAGACCCAGTACTTC. Translating it yields CASSFRDRGQETQYF. The chain is built from TRBV7-9 and TRBJ2-5; 10 bases line up with TRBD1. This CDR3 spans 15 amino acids. Trimming at V came to 3 bases and at J to 2 bases, leaving 3 bases not matched to a gene. CDR1 is SEHNR and CDR2 is FQNEAQ in the germline V gene (reference sequence).

In nucleotides, the CDR3 is TGTGCCAGCAGCGTTACCGGGACTAGCCGCAATGAGCAGTTCTTC. As protein: CASSVTGTSRNEQFF. This chain links TRBV9 with TRBJ2-1, with 9 bases that match TRBD2. The CDR3 is 15 amino acids. Trimming at V came to 2 bases and at J to 6 bases, leaving 6 bases not matched to a gene. Per germline, CDR1 SGDLS and CDR2 YYNGEE.

The chain combines TRBV5-3 with TRBJ2-2, with D hard to call. TRBV5-3 is placed among ORFs of uncertain function. CDR3 length: 14 residues. V was cut by 8 bases and J by 0 bases, with 11 bases left in between. As DNA, the CDR3 is TGTGCCAGCAGTCGACTGGCGAACACCGGGGAGCTGTTTTTT. Its protein product is CASSRLANTGELFF.

This clonotype was counted once. V usage is TRBV11-2 and J usage is TRBJ1-1; 8 bases align to TRBD1. Germline CDR1 SGHAT, CDR2 FQNNGV. The CDR3 extends over 13 amino acids. Trimming at V came to 4 bases and at J to 9 bases, leaving 7 bases not matched to a gene. As DNA, the CDR3 is TGTGCCAGCAGCTCGCCGGGACAGGACAAAGCTTTCTTT. Its translation: CASSSPGQDKAFF.

The chain couples TRBV27 to TRBJ2-7; D may be TRBD1 (8 bases). This CDR3 comprises 15 residues. Germline-derived CDR1 and CDR2 are MNHEY and SMNVEV (reference sequence). Trimming cost V 5 bases and J 2 bases, with 16 bases left between them. The CDR3 spells CASSPGTGLAYEQYF. The CDR3 coding sequence is TGTGCCAGCAGTCCAGGGACAGGACTAGCCTACGAGCAGTACTTC.